The rows below give T cell receptor beta chains drawn from one sample of a study of OX40 agonist ivuxolimab in advanced cancers. Only in-frame clones appear in the TCRdb table, and some are missing; sequencing was by immunoSEQ multiplex PCR. The table records 66,000 or so clones, about nine tenths of them present only once. Specimen: CD4+ or CD8+ T cells sorted from blood, collected in a trial of the OX40 agonist ivuxolimab. Receptors originate from an adult with an advanced solid tumor such as melanoma, head and neck, liver or kidney cancer. Each CDR3 is given with its conserved first and last residue. The order of the fields is J gene, D gene, V gene, clone size, CDR3 protein, CDR3 DNA. D genes are given only for firm matches. Clone size appears in some rows only: once, few, many, or a class for an expanded clone.

>TRBJ2-1|-|TRBV7-3|-
CASSLNGGSYYNEQFF
TGTGCCAGCAGCTTAAACGGTGGGAGTTACTACAATGAGCAGTTCTTC
>TRBJ2-7|TRBD1|TRBV28|-
CASSSSGTGSDEQYF
TGTGCCAGCAGCTCATCCGGGACAGGGTCGGACGAGCAGTACTTC
>TRBJ2-3|-|TRBV6-1|-
CASSRRELTDTQYF
TGTGCCAGCAGTAGGAGGGAGCTCACAGATACGCAGTATTTT
>TRBJ1-2|-|TRBV18|once
CASSPQLGGDYGYTF
TGTGCCAGCTCACCACAATTGGGGGGCGACTATGGCTACACCTTC
>TRBJ1-5|-|TRBV19|-
CASSIVSSSNQPQHF
TGTGCCAGTAGTATAGTTTCCAGTAGCAATCAGCCCCAGCATTTT
>TRBJ1-1|TRBD1|TRBV28|-
CATDTGVGSSSEAFF
TGTGCCACCGATACAGGGGTCGGGTCGAGCTCTGAAGCTTTCTTT
>TRBJ2-5|-|TRBV19|-
CASSIRGGETQYF
TGTGCCAGTAGTATCAGGGGGGGAGAGACCCAGTACTTC
>TRBJ1-3|-|TRBV7-2|-
CASSPTSDTIYF
TGTGCCAGCAGCCCTACGTCGGACACCATATATTTT
>TRBJ2-2|TRBD1|TRBV4-1|-
CASSHSTGSTGELFF
TGCGCCAGCAGCCACTCGACAGGGAGCACCGGGGAGCTGTTTTTT
>TRBJ2-2|TRBD2|TRBV9|-
CASSPRGSGGGGELFF
TGTGCCAGCAGCCCCCGGGGTAGCGGGGGGGGCGGGGAGCTGTTTTTT
>TRBJ2-7|-|TRBV7-2|-
CASSLESGYEQYF
TGTGCCAGCAGCTTAGAGTCCGGGTACGAGCAGTACTTC
>TRBJ2-7|TRBD2|TRBV4-1|-
CASSLARVAGISEYEQYF
TGCGCCAGCAGCCTAGCTCGGGTAGCGGGTATAAGCGAGTACGAGCAGTACTTC
>TRBJ2-7|TRBD2|TRBV10-3|-
CAISLGLAGDEQYF
TGTGCCATCAGCCTCGGACTAGCGGGGGACGAGCAGTACTTC
>TRBJ2-1|-|TRBV6-5|once
CASRSAASSYNEQFF
TGTGCCAGCAGGTCAGCGGCAAGCTCCTACAATGAGCAGTTCTTC
>TRBJ2-5|-|TRBV30|-
CAWSVGNIGTQYF
TGTGCCTGGAGTGTCGGGAACATCGGGACCCAGTACTTC
>TRBJ2-7|-|TRBV18|-
CASSSGTPEQYF
TGTGCCAGCTCATCCGGGACTCCAGAGCAGTACTTC
>TRBJ1-1|-|TRBV19|-
CASSIDYGGTEAFF
TGTGCCAGTAGTATAGATTACGGGGGGACTGAAGCTTTCTTT
>TRBJ2-7|TRBD2|TRBV28|-
CASSLARTSGTDEQYF
TGTGCCAGCAGTCTAGCGCGGACTAGCGGGACGGACGAGCAGTACTTC
>TRBJ1-2|TRBD1|TRBV6-5|few
CASSYSKGANLRGYTF
TGTGCCAGCAGTTACTCGAAGGGGGCGAATCTCCGTGGCTACACCTTC
>TRBJ1-3|-|TRBV5-8|-
CASSRGENTIYF
TGTGCCAGCAGCAGGGGGGAGAACACCATATATTTT
>TRBJ2-4|TRBD1|TRBV29-1|-
CSVSTGSLAKNIQYF
TGCAGCGTCTCGACAGGGAGTCTAGCCAAAAACATTCAGTACTTC
>TRBJ1-1|TRBD1|TRBV5-1|-
CASSLDRGNTEAFF
TGCGCCAGCAGCTTGGACAGGGGGAACACTGAAGCTTTCTTT
>TRBJ1-1|-|TRBV5-4|-
CASSPDSIGTYTEAFF
TGTGCCAGCAGCCCAGACAGCATCGGAACCTACACTGAAGCTTTCTTT
>TRBJ2-7|TRBD2|TRBV6-6|-
CASRSGVSYEQYF
TGTGCCAGCCGGAGCGGGGTCTCCTACGAGCAGTACTTC
>TRBJ1-1|-|TRBV7-3|-
CASSLDQNTEAFF
TGTGCCAGCAGCTTAGACCAGAACACTGAAGCTTTCTTT
>TRBJ1-3|TRBD1|TRBV28|-
CASSRTGSTSGNTIYF
TGTGCCAGCAGTCGGACAGGATCGACCTCTGGAAACACCATATATTTT
>TRBJ1-4|-|TRBV6-1|-
CASSEGGAGEKLFF
TGTGCCAGCAGTGAAGGCGGGGCGGGGGAAAAACTGTTTTTT
>TRBJ1-5|-|TRBV7-8|-
CASSLGGYQPQHF
TGTGCCAGCAGCCTAGGAGGCTATCAGCCCCAGCATTTT
>TRBJ2-6|-|TRBV5-1|-
CASSLEGVSGANVLTF
TGCGCCAGCAGCTTGGAAGGGGTCTCTGGGGCCAACGTCCTGACTTTC
>TRBJ1-5|-|TRBV6-1|-
CASRGQPNQPQHF
TGTGCCAGCAGAGGACAGCCCAATCAGCCCCAGCATTTT
>TRBJ1-5|-|TRBV28|-
CASSFVGVIKGQPQHF
TGTGCCAGCAGTTTCGTGGGGGTAATAAAGGGTCAGCCCCAGCATTTT
>TRBJ1-1|-|TRBV5-1|few
CASSPGGGNTEAFF
TGCGCCAGCAGCCCGGGGGGAGGGAACACTGAAGCTTTCTTT
>TRBJ2-1|-|TRBV6-5|-
CASSRVNEQFF
TGTGCCAGCAGCCGCGTCAATGAGCAGTTCTTC
>TRBJ2-5|TRBD2|TRBV27|-
CASSRTSGGSETQYF
TGTGCCAGCAGTAGGACTAGCGGGGGCTCAGAGACCCAGTACTTC
>TRBJ1-1|TRBD1|TRBV4-2|-
CASSQDLRGQGRSAFF
TGTGCCAGCAGCCAAGACTTGAGGGGACAGGGTCGATCTGCTTTCTTT
>TRBJ2-7|TRBD2|TRBV6-1|-
CASSLTAGASYEQYF
TGTGCCAGCAGTTTAACGGCGGGAGCCTCCTACGAGCAGTACTTC
>TRBJ1-2|TRBD1|TRBV6-4|-
CASSDRFTPGQGPNYGYTF
TGTGCCAGCAGTGACAGGTTTACCCCGGGACAGGGGCCTAACTATGGCTACACCTTC
>TRBJ1-1|TRBD1|TRBV5-1|-
CASSLARGQINTEAFF
TGCGCCAGCAGCTTGGCAAGGGGACAGATTAACACTGAAGCTTTCTTT
>TRBJ1-4|TRBD1|TRBV11-1|-
CASSLNRGTNEKLFF
TGTGCCAGCAGCCTTAACAGGGGAACTAATGAAAAACTGTTTTTT
>TRBJ2-3|-|TRBV19|-
CASSIASGEGTQYF
TGTGCCAGTAGTATAGCATCGGGGGAAGGTACGCAGTATTTT
>TRBJ2-7|TRBD1|TRBV27|once
CASSSGQGIFGQYF
TGTGCCAGCAGTTCGGGACAGGGTATATTTGGGCAGTACTTC
>TRBJ1-1|-|TRBV18|-
CASSPGRSGTEAFF
TGTGCCAGCTCACCCGGGCGCTCGGGCACTGAAGCTTTCTTT
>TRBJ1-1|-|TRBV2|-
CASSHAGSLEAFF
TGTGCCAGCAGCCATGCAGGAAGCCTCGAGGCTTTCTTT
>TRBJ2-7|-|TRBV18|-
CASSSSGYYEQYF
TGTGCCAGCTCATCCTCTGGATACTACGAGCAGTACTTC
>TRBJ2-1|TRBD2|TRBV5-1|-
CASSLELAGGNNEQFF
TGCGCCAGCAGCTTGGAGCTAGCGGGGGGTAACAATGAGCAGTTCTTC
>TRBJ2-7|-|TRBV21-1|-
CASSKRLADNYEQYF
TGTGCCAGCAGCAAACGGCTAGCGGATAACTACGAGCAGTACTTC
>TRBJ2-7|TRBD2|TRBV28|-
CASSSPSGGDDEQYF
TGTGCCAGCAGCTCCCCTAGCGGGGGGGACGACGAGCAGTACTTC
>TRBJ2-3|-|TRBV5-4|-
CASSGDGGRGADTQYF
TGTGCCAGCAGTGGTGATGGTGGGAGAGGGGCAGATACGCAGTATTTT
>TRBJ2-7|-|TRBV18|-
CASSKGDEQYF
TGTGCCAGCTCAAAAGGGGACGAGCAGTACTTC
>TRBJ1-2|TRBD1|TRBV6-6|-
CASRPPGTGGNGYTF
TGTGCCAGCAGGCCTCCGGGGACAGGGGGAAATGGCTACACCTTC
>TRBJ1-5|-|TRBV5-1|few
CASSLESPYQPQHF
TGCGCCAGCAGCTTGGAGTCCCCATATCAGCCCCAGCATTTT
>TRBJ2-7|-|TRBV7-2|-
CASSLPDSREQYF
TGTGCCAGCAGCTTACCGGACAGTCGCGAGCAGTACTTC
>TRBJ1-3|-|TRBV9|-
CASSVGTPSSGNTIYF
TGTGCCAGCAGCGTCGGGACGCCGAGCTCTGGAAACACCATATATTTT
>TRBJ2-1|TRBD2|TRBV7-7|few
CASSAGTSANEQFF
TGTGCCAGCAGCGCCGGGACTAGCGCCAATGAGCAGTTCTTC
>TRBJ1-1|-|TRBV7-2|-
CASSGQPNTEAFF
TGTGCCAGCAGCGGACAGCCGAACACTGAAGCTTTCTTT
>TRBJ1-4|-|TRBV5-4|-
CASSPGSTNEKLFF
TGTGCCAGCAGCCCCGGAAGTACTAATGAAAAACTGTTTTTT
>TRBJ1-4|TRBD1|TRBV27|medium-sized
CASSLARTGTNEKLFF
TGTGCCAGCAGTCTAGCCAGGACAGGAACTAATGAAAAACTGTTTTTT
>TRBJ2-7|TRBD2|TRBV11-2|-
CASSSGGTSKTYEQYF
TGTGCCAGCAGCTCAGGAGGGACTAGCAAAACCTACGAGCAGTACTTC
>TRBJ1-5|-|TRBV10-3|few
CAISESRGNQPQHF
TGTGCCATCAGTGAGTCGAGGGGAAATCAGCCCCAGCATTTT